Listed here are 29 T cell receptor beta chains from one sample, sequenced in a study of spatial heterogeneity in lung cancer. Which antigens these TCRs recognize remains unknown. TCRdb reprocessed the 5' RACE reads via MiXCR and lists one record per CDR3 protein. This table has 3,000 to 4,000 distinct CDR3 sequences, roughly 6.1% appearing once. Time point denoted: sample taken at primary tumor resection. Study-wide points: Counts of expanded intratumoral alpha and beta TCRs tracked tumor mutation counts.

Here the sequenced sample was lung tumor tissue, taken at surgery. The receptors shown here come from a male donor with early-stage non-small cell lung cancer.

In this sample, this clonotype is medium-sized (0.01 to 0.1%). This sequence joins TRBV5-4 and TRBJ2-6; 9 bases map to TRBD1. The junction had 10 bases not matched to a gene; V was cut back by 4 bases and J by 11 bases. The CDR3 is made up of 15 amino acids. Per germline, CDR1 SGHNT and CDR2 YYREEE (reference sequence). The CDR3, as DNA: TGTGCCAGCAGCCAATTTGACAGGGGGAAGGACGTCCTGACTTTC. As protein: CASSQFDRGKDVLTF.

This clonotype was counted only a few times. In nucleotides, the CDR3 is TGTGCCAGCAGTTTCCGACCTGGTCCGGGACTAGCGGGTTACAATGAGCAGTTCTTC. The encoded protein is CASSFRPGPGLAGYNEQFF. This chain connects TRBV28 to TRBJ2-1, with 12 bases identical to TRBD2. Germline V gene lookup returns CDR1 MDHEN and CDR2 SYDVKM. CDR3 length: 19 amino acids. V shed 3 bases, J shed 4 bases, and the junction held 13 bases outside the gene matches.

V gene TRBV28 combines with J gene TRBJ2-1; D not certain. Germline loops: CDR1 MDHEN, CDR2 SYDVKM. The CDR3 runs 11 residues. Trimming removed 6 bases from V and 4 bases from J, with 4 bases in between. In DNA, the CDR3 is TGTGCCAGCAGCACATACAATGAGCAGTTCTTC. Translation gives CASSTYNEQFF.

The chain employs TRBV10-3 and TRBJ1-5; 7 bases are a match to TRBD1. Germline loops: CDR1 ENHRY, CDR2 SYGVKD. The V and J ends lost 4 bases and 4 bases, in that order; junction bases with no gene match: 4. The CDR3 contains 14 residues. The CDR3 loop reads CAISGQGENQPQHF. The CDR3 DNA follows: TGTGCCATCAGTGGACAGGGCGAAAATCAGCCCCAGCATTTT.

This clonotype showed up just a few times. The gene calls are TRBV10-3 and TRBJ2-7; TRBD1 matches 7 bases. CDR1 ENHRY and CDR2 SYGVKD come from the germline V gene. V lost 11 bases, J lost 4 bases, and 14 bases stayed unmatched. This CDR3 contains 14 residues. Written as DNA, the CDR3 is TGTGCCGTTTCTCCCGGGACAGTGCTTTACGAGCAGTACTTC. Translated: CAVSPGTVLYEQYF.

This clonotype is judged medium-sized. The rearrangement links TRBV7-2 to TRBJ2-5; perhaps TRBD2 as D (5 bases). Looked up from germline, CDR1 is SGHTA and CDR2 is FQGNSA. The CDR3 sequence is 15 residues long. Trimming took off 3 bases at V and 4 bases at J, with 15 bases between the two ends. CDR3 amino acids: CASSLFEGRGETQYF. In DNA, the CDR3 is TGTGCCAGCAGCTTGTTTGAGGGCCGAGGAGAGACCCAGTACTTC.

This clonotype ranks as medium-sized. This sequence joins TRBV7-2 and TRBJ2-7; D gene ambiguous. Germline CDR1 is SGHTA and CDR2 is FQGNSA. There are 13 residues in the CDR3. V shed 4 bases and J shed 7 bases, with 14 bases lying between them. The DNA of the CDR3 is TGTGCCAGCAGCTCCCAGCTGATTCGGGAGCAGTACTTC. Encoded protein: CASSSQLIREQYF.

By share, this clonotype counts as medium-sized. The genes are TRBV5-1 and TRBJ1-6; D might be TRBD1 (5 bases). V gave up 4 bases and J gave up 9 bases, with 11 bases separating them. The CDR3 loop spans 13 amino acids. The germline V gene encodes CDR1 SGHRS and CDR2 YFSETQ. CDR3 residues: CASSPGGSSPLHF. For the CDR3, the DNA is TGCGCCAGCAGCCCCGGGGGGAGTTCACCCCTCCACTTT. The full variable domain, in which reference TRBV5-1 and TRBJ1-6 provide the parts outside the CDR3, is KAGVTQTPRYLIKTRGQQVTLSCSPISGHRSVSWYQQTPGQGLQFLFEYFSETQRNKGNFPGRFSGRQFSNSRSEMNVSTLELGDSALYLCASSPGGSSPLHFGNGTRLTVT.

By sample fraction, this clonotype is medium-sized. The V gene is TRBV20-1, the J gene TRBJ2-5, with TRBD1 identical over 9 bases. This CDR3 region has 13 residues. V gave up 6 bases and J gave up 2 bases; unmatched junction bases: 4. Germline values: CDR1 DFQATT, CDR2 SNEGSKA (reference sequence). The CDR3 sequence is CSADGTGQETQYF. The CDR3 nucleotides are TGCAGTGCCGACGGGACAGGGCAAGAGACCCAGTACTTC.

By its share, this clonotype is large (0.1 to 1%). The rearrangement links TRBV7-3 to TRBJ2-1; D unclear. The V and J ends lost 1 base and 5 bases respectively, with 6 bases between them. From germline, CDR1 is SGHTA and CDR2 FQGTGA. The CDR3 sequence is 13 residues long. In nucleotides, the CDR3 is TGTGCCAGCAGCTTAAGCATTGACAATGAGCAGTTCTTC. This gives the protein CASSLSIDNEQFF.

This clonotype was seen ten or more times. The chain joins TRBV5-6 to TRBJ2-7; 14 nucleotides agree with TRBD2. The CDR3 is 16 residues long. Germline CDR1 is SGHDT and CDR2 is YYEEEE. After removal of 0 bases from V and 4 bases from J, the junction contained 3 bases not matched to a gene. This CDR3 reads CASSLAGLAGVYEQYF. CDR3 sequence (DNA): TGTGCCAGCAGCTTGGCGGGACTAGCGGGAGTATACGAGCAGTACTTC.

In this sample, this clonotype is medium-sized (0.01 to 0.1%). This chain uses TRBV28 with TRBJ2-1; the D is unclear. Trimming removed 5 bases from V and 5 bases from J, with 4 bases in between. Germline CDR1 is MDHEN and CDR2 is SYDVKM. This CDR3 has 11 residues. The CDR3 protein is CASSGNNEQFF. CDR3 DNA sequence: TGTGCCAGCAGTGGTAACAATGAGCAGTTCTTC. Filled out from reference TRBV28 and TRBJ2-1, the complete variable domain reads DVKVTQSSRYLVKRTGEKVFLECVQDMDHENMFWYRQDPGLGLRLIYFSYDVKMKEKGDIPEGYSVSREKKERFSLILESASTNQTSMYLCASSGNNEQFFGPGTRLTVL.

This clonotype appeared many times. The rearrangement uses TRBV9 and TRBJ2-3; maybe TRBD1 (6 bases). The germline V gene has CDR1 SGDLS and CDR2 YYNGEE. Between the trimmed V and J ends, which lost 0 bases and 4 bases, there was a span of 9 bases. This CDR3 has 14 amino acids. The CDR3 sequence is CASSVAGASDTQYF. The CDR3 DNA sequence: TGTGCCAGCAGCGTAGCAGGGGCTTCAGATACGCAGTATTTT.

Worth noting for this clonotype: Compared with germline, one end of the junction differs, possibly owing to a read error. The chain uses TRBV4-1 and TRBJ2-1, with TRBD2 matching 14 bases. Per germline, CDR1 MGHRA and CDR2 YSYEKL. This CDR3 is 15 amino acids long. CDR3 DNA: TGCGCCAACAGCCAGGGACTAGCGGGAGTTAGTGAGCAATTCTTC. This sequence encodes CANSQGLAGVSEQFF.

This clonotype is categorized as medium-sized. The chain links TRBV6-1 to TRBJ2-3; 7 positions match TRBD2. This CDR3 comprises 13 residues. CDR1 is MNHNS, CDR2 SASEGT, per germline. J lost 8 bases, V lost 3 bases, and 5 bases had no gene match. As DNA, the CDR3 is TGTGCCAGCAGTGAGGCGGGGGAGGTTACGCAGTATTTT. This translates into CASSEAGEVTQYF.

This clonotype is deemed medium-sized. The chain has TRBV7-2 and TRBJ1-1; D gene ambiguous. The V gene's germline CDR1 is SGHTA and CDR2 FQGNSA. This CDR3 is 16 amino acids long. Between the trimmed V and J ends, which lost 4 bases and 1 base, there was a span of 16 bases. CDR3 in DNA: TGTGCCAGCAGCTCCCCCAGCGCCTGGGGGAACACTGAAGCTTTCTTT. Protein sequence: CASSSPSAWGNTEAFF.

This clonotype has ten or more counts. The V gene is TRBV20-1, the J gene TRBJ2-5; weak D call: TRBD1 (6 bases). Deletions cut 3 bases from V and 1 base from J, with 9 bases between. This CDR3 contains 13 residues. Germline V gene sequence: CDR1 DFQATT, CDR2 SNEGSKA (reference sequence). The CDR3 loop reads CSARDSRQETQYF. Written as DNA, the CDR3 is TGCAGTGCTAGGGACAGCCGCCAAGAGACCCAGTACTTC.

This clonotype has ten or more counts. The chain is built from TRBV20-1 and TRBJ1-1; possible D gene TRBD1, 6 bases. V was shortened by 0 bases and J by 7 bases, with 9 bases between the two germline ends. The CDR3 covers 12 residues. Per germline, CDR1 DFQATT and CDR2 SNEGSKA (reference sequence). The chain's CDR3 is CSAREGGGEAFF. Written as DNA, the CDR3 is TGCAGTGCTAGAGAAGGGGGGGGTGAAGCTTTCTTT.

This clonotype is termed medium-sized. The chain joins TRBV7-9 to TRBJ2-3; 12 bases map to TRBD2. J gave up 4 bases and V 5 bases, and 4 bases lay outside the gene matches. In germline, CDR1 is SEHNR, CDR2 FQNEAQ (reference sequence). This CDR3 has 15 residues. The CDR3 sequence: CASSPSSGGADTQYF. For the CDR3, the DNA is TGTGCCAGCAGCCCCTCTAGCGGGGGGGCAGATACGCAGTATTTT. Looking up the rest from reference TRBV7-9 and TRBJ2-3 gives the full variable domain: DTGVSQNPRHKITKRGQNVTFRCDPISEHNRLYWYRQTLGQGPEFLTYFQNEAQLEKSRLLSDRFSAERPKGSFSTLEIQRTEQGDSAMYLCASSPSSGGADTQYFGPGTRLTVL.

By frequency in the sample, this clonotype is medium-sized (0.01 to 0.1%). The J gene is TRBJ2-5, the V gene TRBV2; 11 positions agree with TRBD1. Germline values: CDR1 SNHLY, CDR2 FYNNEI. The ends lost 5 bases at V and 7 bases at J; junction bases unmatched: 9. The CDR3 loop spans 15 amino acids. The CDR3 region is CASSLAGTGGRTQYF. As DNA, the CDR3 is TGTGCCAGCAGTCTCGCCGGGACAGGGGGTCGGACCCAGTACTTC.

By share, this clonotype ranks as medium-sized. The chain links TRBV5-1 to TRBJ2-6; no clear D. V was trimmed by 5 bases and J by 0 bases, leaving 12 bases between them. Germline assignment: CDR1 SGHRS and CDR2 YFSETQ. This CDR3 is built from 16 residues. This CDR3 reads CASRRVGLSGANVLTF. CDR3 DNA: TGCGCCAGCAGGAGAGTTGGGCTCTCTGGGGCCAACGTCCTGACTTTC. Variable domain in full (rest from reference TRBV5-1 and TRBJ2-6): KAGVTQTPRYLIKTRGQQVTLSCSPISGHRSVSWYQQTPGQGLQFLFEYFSETQRNKGNFPGRFSGRQFSNSRSEMNVSTLELGDSALYLCASRRVGLSGANVLTFGAGSRLTVL.

In this sample, this clonotype is medium-sized (0.01 to 0.1%). V gene TRBV7-2 combines with J gene TRBJ2-1, with TRBD2 matching over 8 bases. V lost 5 bases, J lost 7 bases, and 10 bases stayed unmatched. The CDR3 consists of 15 residues. Germline CDR1 SGHTA, CDR2 FQGNSA. The CDR3 region is CASSPGGASRNEQFF. The CDR3 nucleotides read TGTGCCAGCAGCCCCGGGGGGGCGAGCAGAAATGAGCAGTTCTTC.

By share, this clonotype counts as medium-sized (0.01 to 0.1%). V gene TRBV13 combines with J gene TRBJ2-7; 9 positions agree with TRBD1. This CDR3 is built from 15 residues. V lost 3 bases and J lost 4; bases outside the gene matches: 7. Germline V gene sequence: CDR1 PRHDT, CDR2 FYEKMQ (reference sequence). For the CDR3, the DNA is TGTGCCAGCAGCTTCAACACAGGGGGCAAGTACGAGCAGTACTTC. Translation: CASSFNTGGKYEQYF.

This clonotype is medium-sized within its sample. The chain joins TRBV20-1 to TRBJ2-7, with D uncertain. CDR1 and CDR2 from the germline V gene are DFQATT and SNEGSKA (reference sequence). The CDR3 is 13 residues long. Trimming cost V 3 bases and J 2 bases, with 11 bases left between them. Here the CDR3 reads CSASQGPAYEQYF. CDR3 bases: TGCAGTGCTAGTCAAGGGCCAGCCTACGAGCAGTACTTC.

Within the sample, this clonotype is medium-sized. This chain links TRBV20-1 with TRBJ2-1; D unresolved. Germline V gene sequence: CDR1 DFQATT, CDR2 SNEGSKA (reference sequence). The CDR3 is 12 amino acids. Trimming shortened V by 0 bases and J by 15 bases, and 15 bases separated the two germline ends. The CDR3 is CSARDIGEYGFF. As DNA, the CDR3 is TGCAGTGCTAGAGATATCGGAGAATACGGGTTCTTC.

This clonotype is termed medium-sized. This chain uses TRBV5-1 with TRBJ1-1; tentative D call: TRBD1 (6 bases). The CDR3 is 13 amino acids. V shed 1 base and J shed 7 bases, with 11 bases lying between them. The V gene's germline CDR1 is SGHRS and CDR2 YFSETQ. The CDR3 spells CASSLSDRSEAFF. For the CDR3, the DNA is TGCGCCAGCAGCTTGTCCGACAGGAGTGAAGCTTTCTTT.

This clonotype is classed as medium-sized (0.01 to 0.1%). The chain is built from TRBV6-2 or TRBV6-3 and TRBJ2-1, with TRBD2 identical over 8 bases. This CDR3 spans 14 amino acids. Germline-derived CDR1 and CDR2 are MNHEY and SVGEGT. V shed 7 bases, J shed 6 bases, and the junction held 8 bases outside the gene matches. The CDR3 bases are TGTGCCAGCAAGCCCGCGGGGGGCGGCAATGAGCAGTTCTTC. It yields the protein CASKPAGGGNEQFF.

By share of the sample, this clonotype is medium-sized (0.01 to 0.1%). The V gene is TRBV7-2, the J gene TRBJ1-2; no reliable D call. V was cut by 3 bases and J by 4 bases, with 6 bases left in between. CDR3 length equals 12 residues. The germline CDR1 and CDR2 sequences are SGHTA and FQGNSA. The CDR3 sequence: CASSFNGYGYTF. The CDR3 region has the DNA TGTGCCAGCAGCTTTAATGGCTATGGCTACACCTTC.

By frequency in the sample, this clonotype is medium-sized (0.01 to 0.1%). The rearrangement uses TRBV6-5 and TRBJ2-7; 15 bases are shared with TRBD2. The junction had 4 bases not matched to a gene; V was cut back by 6 bases and J by 4 bases. The CDR3 contains 15 residues. The germline V gene has CDR1 MNHEY and CDR2 SVGAGI. CDR3: CASSWTSGGAYEQYF. CDR3 DNA sequence: TGTGCCAGCAGCTGGACTAGCGGGGGGGCTTACGAGCAGTACTTC.